Following are 5 T cell receptor beta chains from one sample sequenced in a study of cytomegalovirus exposure and HLA in healthy donors. Amplification used 60 Vbeta primers and 13 Jbeta primers. Repertoires were generated with immunoSEQ multiplex PCR, while TCRdb's copy carries only in-frame clones and drops some. The sample lists some 120,000 clones, around 73% seen once, with roughly 8.2% in the top ten. Sequencing was performed on PBMCs. Source of these receptors: a middle-aged woman in good health and CMV-seropositive.

This clone was observed at least ten times. The chain joins TRBV29-1 to TRBJ2-5; D uncertain. V lost 0 bases, J lost 0 bases, and 8 bases lay in between. Germline CDR1 is SQVTM and CDR2 is ANQGSEA. The CDR3 totals 14 residues. The CDR3 DNA reads as TGCAGCGTTGAAGATCCGCAGTACCAAGAGACCCAGTACTTC. It yields the protein CSVEDPQYQETQYF.

This chain uses TRBV6-5 with TRBJ2-1; tentative D call: TRBD1 (6 bases). Germline V gene data show CDR1 as MNHEY and CDR2 as SVGAGI. The CDR3 runs 15 residues. Trimming pared 7 bases from V and 0 bases from J, leaving 13 bases between. This chain's CDR3 is CASKKDRFSYNEQFF. The CDR3 DNA reads TGTGCCAGCAAAAAAGACAGGTTCTCCTACAATGAGCAGTTCTTC.

The gene calls are TRBV2 and TRBJ1-2; 7 positions match TRBD1. In germline, CDR1 is SNHLY, CDR2 FYNNEI. Trimming cost V 2 bases and J 3 bases; bases outside gene matches: 3. CDR3 length equals 14 residues. The CDR3: CASSEQGDDYGYTF. CDR3 coding DNA: TGTGCCAGCAGTGAACAGGGGGACGACTATGGCTACACCTTC.

The chain links TRBV25-1 to TRBJ1-5; D is undetermined. Trimming took off 2 bases at V and 0 bases at J, with 8 bases between the two ends. Germline V gene data show CDR1 as MGHDK and CDR2 as SYGVNS. The length of the CDR3 is 15 residues. The CDR3 DNA reads TGTGCCAGCAGTGAAGCCGGTTATAGCAATCAGCCCCAGCATTTT. Protein sequence: CASSEAGYSNQPQHF.

V gene TRBV2 combines with J gene TRBJ1-3; D is unresolved. V dropped 6 bases and J dropped 0 bases, with 9 bases sitting between them. Germline values: CDR1 SNHLY, CDR2 FYNNEI. The CDR3 is 14 residues long. The CDR3 here is CASRFQDSGNTIYF. CDR3 bases: TGTGCCAGCAGGTTCCAGGACTCTGGAAACACCATATATTTT.